A selection of T cell receptor beta chains follows, all from one sample in a study of T cell repertoires in cytomegalovirus infection. TCRdb re-called the reads with MiXCR, one entry per CDR3 protein. The profile shows over 250,000 distinct CDR3 sequences, over 20% of them singletons. The sequenced material came from PBMCs. These receptors all come from a human donor in good health (CMV status not recorded). Some clones in this sample may be carry-over from other donors' samples. The conserved cysteine and the conserved F or W are not part of the CDR3 here.

V gene	J gene	CDR3 protein
TRBV5-1	TRBJ2-1	ASSLAGLDNEQF
TRBV29-1	TRBJ2-7	SVRDNSYEQY
TRBV10-3	TRBJ1-5	AISDGTGNNQPQH
TRBV28	TRBJ1-1	ASSLGTGNMNTEAF
TRBV13	TRBJ2-7	ASSFTQLYEQY
TRBV29-1	TRBJ1-5	SAASGTYNQPQH
TRBV28	TRBJ1-2	ASSLLSGISGYT
TRBV7-2	TRBJ1-5	ASSFSNTNQPQH
TRBV7-2	TRBJ2-3	ASSFPWNTQY
TRBV11-1	TRBJ2-1	ASSFDRNEQF
TRBV7-9	TRBJ1-2	ASSPPGDNYGYT
TRBV29-1	TRBJ2-1	SVHRGSSYNEQF
TRBV24-1	TRBJ2-3	ATSQSDTQY
TRBV18	TRBJ2-3	ASSPRITDTQY
TRBV29-1	TRBJ2-4	SVVGTGGYEYIQY
TRBV28	TRBJ1-2	ASSSGTGYLGYT
TRBV15	TRBJ2-7	ATSGRQGLYEQY
TRBV18	TRBJ2-7	ASSPTSGRAHYEQY
TRBV29-1	TRBJ2-7	SARGTDLYEQY
TRBV15	TRBJ2-2	ATSRLQSTGELF
TRBV6-1	TRBJ1-1	ASVYIENTEAF
TRBV6-5	TRBJ2-7	ATGPSYEQY
TRBV7-2	TRBJ1-5	ASSLGRKSGGSNQPQH
TRBV11-2	TRBJ1-5	ASSLADRDQPQH
TRBV7-7	TRBJ1-3	ASSKNRGREYTIY
TRBV20-1	TRBJ1-1	SGTDRPPEAF
TRBV5-6	TRBJ1-4	ASSPVGTEKLF
TRBV28	TRBJ1-4	ASSLWNEKLF
TRBV20-1	TRBJ1-5	SARQYGQAGTHQPQH
TRBV7-2	TRBJ2-1	ASSFILRGGVPYNEQF
TRBV7-9	TRBJ1-4	ASSPGILSEKLF
TRBV29-1	TRBJ2-2	SVGGPANTGELF
TRBV9	TRBJ2-1	ASSVAATSYNEQF
TRBV7-3	TRBJ1-1	ASSSAGIRPRDRSLNTEAF
TRBV28	TRBJ1-5	ASSGTVNQPQH
TRBV7-2	TRBJ2-3	ASSLVGTMTTTDTQY
TRBV7-8	TRBJ2-5	ASSLDRRQGVRETQY
TRBV4-3	TRBJ2-3	ASSQDHRLAGGRDTQY
TRBV28	TRBJ1-5	ASRGSRSNQPQH
TRBV5-4	TRBJ2-6	ASSADSGANVLT